The rows below give T cell receptor beta chains drawn from one sample of a study of blood T cell repertoires in COVID-19. Using immunoSEQ multiplex PCR, the repertoire was profiled, and TCRdb retains in-frame clones only, with some absent. The top ten clones hold 7.5% to 10% of a sample with 100,000 or so clones, 81% of them seen once. Material: peripheral blood. Receptors originate from a woman in her 70s with acute or convalescent COVID-19. Each CDR3 is given with its conserved first and last residue. The D gene is left open where the match is weak. Only part of the rows carry a size: once, few, many, or a class if the clone is expanded.

size,D,V,J,CDR3,DNA
.,TRBD2,TRBV29-1,TRBJ2-4,CSALPRGGSNIQYF,TGCAGCGCCCTGCCGAGGGGCGGGAGCAACATTCAGTACTTC
.,.,TRBV7-6,TRBJ2-7,CASSHDVRDSTYEQYF,TGTGCCAGCAGTCACGACGTCCGGGACTCCACGTACGAGCAGTACTTC
once,TRBD1,TRBV10-2,TRBJ1-2,CASRATGNYGYTF,TGCGCCAGCAGGGCGACAGGGAACTATGGCTACACCTTC
.,.,TRBV13,TRBJ2-3,CASSLSGPPGVDTQYF,TGTGCCAGCAGCTTATCCGGTCCGCCGGGGGTAGATACGCAGTATTTT
few,TRBD1,TRBV7-2,TRBJ1-6,CASSPRQGNSPLHF,TGTGCCAGCAGCCCGCGACAGGGTAATTCACCCCTCCACTTT
.,TRBD1,TRBV6-5,TRBJ1-6,CASSTSTGSNSPLHF,TGTGCCAGCAGCACTTCGACAGGGAGTAATTCACCCCTCCACTTT
.,.,TRBV18,TRBJ1-6,CASSPVAGRHSSYNSPLHF,TGTGCCAGCTCACCAGTGGCAGGTCGGCACAGCTCCTATAATTCACCCCTCCACTTT
.,TRBD2,TRBV4-3,TRBJ2-1,CASSQDGPWAGGYNEQFF,TGCGCCAGCAGCCAAGATGGCCCCTGGGCGGGGGGCTACAATGAGCAGTTCTTC
.,.,TRBV28,TRBJ1-4,CASSLGGWSGYEKLFF,TGTGCCAGCAGTTTGGGGGGGTGGAGTGGGTATGAAAAACTGTTTTTT
.,.,TRBV20-1,TRBJ1-1,CSAIRGEAFF,TGCAGTGCCATCAGGGGTGAAGCTTTCTTT
.,.,TRBV6-4,TRBJ1-2,CASSEGASVGGYTF,TGTGCCAGCAGTGAAGGGGCCTCCGTGGGTGGCTACACCTTC
.,.,TRBV7-2,TRBJ1-2,CASSLDSNYGYTF,TGTGCCAGCAGCTTAGACAGTAACTATGGCTACACCTTC